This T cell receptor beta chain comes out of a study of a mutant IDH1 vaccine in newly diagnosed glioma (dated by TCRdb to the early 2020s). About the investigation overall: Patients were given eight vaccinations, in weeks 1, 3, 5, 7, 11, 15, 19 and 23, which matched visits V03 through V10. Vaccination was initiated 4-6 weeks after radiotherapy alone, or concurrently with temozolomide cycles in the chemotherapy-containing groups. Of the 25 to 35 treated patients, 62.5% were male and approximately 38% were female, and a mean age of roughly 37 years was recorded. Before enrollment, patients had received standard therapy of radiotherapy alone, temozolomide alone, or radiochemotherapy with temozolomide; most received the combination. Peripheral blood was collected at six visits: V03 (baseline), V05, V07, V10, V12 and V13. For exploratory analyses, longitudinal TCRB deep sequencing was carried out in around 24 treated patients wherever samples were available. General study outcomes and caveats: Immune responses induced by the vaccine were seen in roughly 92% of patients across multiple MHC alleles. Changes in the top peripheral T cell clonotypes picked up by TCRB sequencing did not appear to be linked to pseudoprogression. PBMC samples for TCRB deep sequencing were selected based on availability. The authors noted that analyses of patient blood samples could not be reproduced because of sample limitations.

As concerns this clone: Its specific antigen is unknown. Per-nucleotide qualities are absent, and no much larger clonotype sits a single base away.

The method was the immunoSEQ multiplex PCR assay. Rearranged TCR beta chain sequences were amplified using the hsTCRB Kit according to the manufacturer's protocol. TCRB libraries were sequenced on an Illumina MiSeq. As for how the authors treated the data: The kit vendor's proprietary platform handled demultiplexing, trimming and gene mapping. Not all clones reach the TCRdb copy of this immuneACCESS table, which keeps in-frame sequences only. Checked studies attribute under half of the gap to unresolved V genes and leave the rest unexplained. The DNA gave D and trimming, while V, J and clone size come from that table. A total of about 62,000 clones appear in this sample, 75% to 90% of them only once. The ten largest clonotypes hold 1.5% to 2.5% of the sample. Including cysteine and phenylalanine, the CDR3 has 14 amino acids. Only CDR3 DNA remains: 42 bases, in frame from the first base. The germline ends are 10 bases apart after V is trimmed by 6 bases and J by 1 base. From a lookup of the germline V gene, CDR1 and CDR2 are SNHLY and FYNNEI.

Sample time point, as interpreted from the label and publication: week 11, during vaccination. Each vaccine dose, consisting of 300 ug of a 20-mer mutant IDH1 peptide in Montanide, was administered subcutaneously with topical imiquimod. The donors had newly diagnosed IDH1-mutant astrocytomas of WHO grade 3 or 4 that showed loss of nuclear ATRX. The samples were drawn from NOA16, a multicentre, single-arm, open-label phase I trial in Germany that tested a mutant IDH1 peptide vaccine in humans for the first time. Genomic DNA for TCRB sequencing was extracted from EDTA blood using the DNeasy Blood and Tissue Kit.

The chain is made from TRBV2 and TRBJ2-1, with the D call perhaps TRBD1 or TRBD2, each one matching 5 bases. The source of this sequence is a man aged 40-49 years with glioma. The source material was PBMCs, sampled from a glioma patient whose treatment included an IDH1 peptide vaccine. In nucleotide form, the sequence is TGTGCCAGCAGCCGGGACGGGTCCTACAATGAGCAGTTCTTC. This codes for CASSRDGSYNEQFF.